The next 5 T cell receptor beta chains were all read from a single sample in a study of T cells in Graves' hyperthyroidism and ophthalmopathy. TCR beta CDR3 regions were amplified from RNA transcripts. During a first-round RT-PCR of the TCR CDR3, the HTBI primer set was used. TCRdb recomputed calls from the multiplex PCR reads with MiXCR, one row per CDR3 protein. The sample records fewer than 110,000 distinct CDR3 sequences, about a sixth being singletons. The sequencing sample was made of blood. The receptors come from a woman aged 45-60 years with Graves' hyperthyroidism.

This clonotype was counted ten times or more. J is TRBJ2-1 and V is TRBV29-1; D call uncertain. The CDR3 runs 10 residues. Trimming took off 4 bases at V and 7 bases at J, with 5 bases between the two ends. Germline CDR1 SQVTM, CDR2 ANQGSEA. The DNA for the CDR3 is TGCAGCGTTGCTAGTAATGAGCAGTTCTTC. The encoded protein is CSVASNEQFF.

The table lists this clonotype with many counts. This chain connects TRBV3-1 to TRBJ2-2; 9 bases line up with TRBD2. The CDR3 is 15 residues long. Per germline, CDR1 LGHDT and CDR2 YNNKEL (reference sequence). After removal of 7 bases from V and 7 bases from J, the junction contained 10 bases not matched to a gene. The CDR3 nucleotides are TGTGCCAGCACCCTTAGCGGGAGTAAAGGCGGGGAGCTGTTTTTT. Translation gives CASTLSGSKGGELFF.

This clonotype was observed a handful of times. The chain has TRBV14 and TRBJ2-7; 9 positions agree with TRBD2. This CDR3 is 16 amino acids long. The V and J ends lost 4 bases and 1 base, in that order; junction bases with no gene match: 8. Looked up from germline, CDR1 is SGHDN and CDR2 is FVKESK. CDR3 DNA sequence: TGTGCCAGCAGCCCCACAGGCCTAGCGGGGTCCTACGAGCAGTACTTC. Protein: CASSPTGLAGSYEQYF.

The rearrangement links TRBV5-1 to TRBJ2-7; D is unclear. The germline V gene has CDR1 SGHRS and CDR2 YFSETQ. This CDR3 region has 15 residues. Trimming removed 0 bases at V and 3 bases at J, with 13 bases between. As DNA, the CDR3 is TGCGCCAGCAGCTTGGCGGTCTCGGCTGTCTACGAGCAGTACTTC. Its translation is CASSLAVSAVYEQYF.

This clonotype has at least ten counts. The V gene is TRBV29-1, the J gene TRBJ2-5, with 10 bases identical to TRBD2. Trimming took 5 bases from V and 0 from J; bases not matched to a gene: 6. In germline, CDR1 is SQVTM, CDR2 ANQGSEA. The CDR3 has 15 residues. CDR3 sequence (DNA): TGCAGCGTTACGACCGGGACTAGCGACCAAGAGACCCAGTACTTC. Translated, it gives CSVTTGTSDQETQYF. The variable domain in full, with the rest retrieved from reference TRBV29-1 and TRBJ2-5, is SAVISQKPSRDICQRGTSLTIQCQVDSQVTMMFWYRQQPGQSLTLIATANQGSEATYESGFVIDKFPISRPNLTFSTLTVSNMSPEDSSIYLCSVTTGTSDQETQYFGPGTRLLVL.